These 26 T cell receptor beta chains share one sample of origin, sequenced in a study of blood T cell repertoires in COVID-19. This table comes from immunoSEQ multiplex PCR, and its TCRdb copy is limited to in-frame clones, with some not included. The table has some 70,000 clones, around 88% seen once. The specimen was peripheral blood. The receptors originated from a woman in her 70s with acute or convalescent COVID-19.

The chain carries TRBV2 and TRBJ1-1, with a weak D call TRBD1 (5 bases). The CDR3 runs 15 residues. The ends were cut back, 3 bases at V and 3 bases at J, with 14 bases in the middle. CDR1 and CDR2 (germline): SNHLY, FYNNEI. This chain's CDR3 is CASSDQGLGYTEAFF. CDR3 bases: TGTGCCAGCAGTGATCAGGGTTTAGGGTACACTGAAGCTTTCTTT.

This chain links TRBV19 with TRBJ2-5; 8 bases fit TRBD1. Germline loops: CDR1 LNHDA, CDR2 SQIVND (reference sequence). J gave up 6 bases and V 5 bases, and 5 bases lay outside the gene matches. The CDR3 consists of 13 residues. The CDR3 region is CASSQDRVKTQYF. The CDR3, as DNA: TGTGCCAGTAGTCAGGACAGGGTGAAGACCCAGTACTTC. Full variable domain (rest looked up from reference TRBV19 and TRBJ2-5): DGGITQSPKYLFRKEGQNVTLSCEQNLNHDAMYWYRQDPGQGLRLIYYSQIVNDFQKGDIAEGYSVSREKKESFPLTVTSAQKNPTAFYLCASSQDRVKTQYFGPGTRLLVL.

This clone was counted a few times. The V and J genes are TRBV18 and TRBJ1-1; 8 nucleotides match TRBD1. Germline CDR1 KGHSH, CDR2 LQKENI. The CDR3 length is 16 residues. The trim removed 5 bases at V and 1 base at J, leaving 9 bases unmatched. CDR3 residues: CASSGSLDRANTEAFF. CDR3 sequence (DNA): TGTGCCAGCTCAGGTTCTCTGGACAGGGCGAACACTGAAGCTTTCTTT.

This chain joins TRBV10-2 and TRBJ1-2, with D perhaps TRBD1 (5 bases). Per germline, CDR1 WSHSY and CDR2 SAAADI. Trimming pared 11 bases from V and 3 bases from J, leaving 25 bases between. The CDR3 contains 16 residues. DNA for the CDR3: TGCGCCTATACTAATCCGGACACCGCCCGGTACTATGGCTACACCTTC. It yields the protein CAYTNPDTARYYGYTF.

The chain uses TRBV4-3 and TRBJ1-2; 8 bases are shared with TRBD1. CDR3 size: 18 residues. Germline assignment: CDR1 LGHNA and CDR2 YSLEER. V shed 2 bases and J 0 bases; nucleotides not matched to a gene: 11. CDR3 sequence (DNA): TGCGCCAGCAGCCAAATAATTCCAGGGGGCACTTCTAACTATGGCTACACCTTC. This sequence encodes CASSQIIPGGTSNYGYTF.

The table lists this clone with a few counts. The gene calls are TRBV3-1 (or the pseudogene TRBV3-2) and TRBJ2-3, with 10 nucleotides matching TRBD1. Germline trimming cut 5 bases from V and 5 bases from J; bases unmatched to any gene: 7. Germline CDR1 and CDR2: LGHDT and YNNKEL (reference sequence). The CDR3 spans 15 residues. The DNA of the CDR3 is TGTGCCAGCAGCTCTGGACAGGGGGTCGGAGATACGCAGTATTTT. It encodes CASSSGQGVGDTQYF.

This chain uses TRBV6-5 with TRBJ1-1; no clear D. This CDR3 is built from 14 residues. The germline V and J ends were trimmed by 10 bases and 0 bases, with 15 bases remaining between them. The germline V gene has CDR1 MNHEY and CDR2 SVGAGI. CDR3 protein: CATKRGAMNTEAFF. CDR3 in DNA: TGTGCCACCAAGCGGGGTGCGATGAACACTGAAGCTTTCTTT.

The rearrangement uses TRBV28 and TRBJ2-3; 7 nucleotides line up with TRBD1. Germline V gene lookup returns CDR1 MDHEN and CDR2 SYDVKM. CDR3 length: 16 residues. Unmatched junction bases numbered 8, after V lost 5 bases and J lost 0 bases. The CDR3 protein is CASSLGTDLSTDTQYF. Written as DNA, the CDR3 is TGTGCCAGCAGTCTCGGGACAGACCTTAGCACAGATACGCAGTATTTT.

This chain joins TRBV7-2 and TRBJ1-6, with D perhaps TRBD1 (6 bases). CDR1 is SGHTA and CDR2 is FQGNSA in the germline V gene. V gave up 2 bases and J gave up 7 bases, with 12 bases separating them. The CDR3 spans 15 residues. CDR3 DNA: TGTGCCAGCAGCTTACTCGCAGGGGAAAATTCACCCCTCCACTTT. Its translation is CASSLLAGENSPLHF.

The V gene is TRBV28, the J gene TRBJ1-1; D possibly corresponds to TRBD1 (6 bases). Germline V gene sequence: CDR1 MDHEN, CDR2 SYDVKM. Trimming pared 8 bases from V and 2 bases from J, leaving 15 bases between. The CDR3 totals 14 residues. CDR3 amino acids: CASLPTGINTEAFF. The DNA of the CDR3 is TGTGCCAGCTTACCTACAGGGATTAACACTGAAGCTTTCTTT.

The V gene is TRBV7-2, the J gene TRBJ2-1; TRBD2 might be the D (6 bases). The CDR3 covers 15 residues. Trimming pared 1 base from V and 6 bases from J, leaving 13 bases between. CDR1 is SGHTA, CDR2 FQGNSA, per germline. In DNA form, the CDR3 reads TGTGCCAGCAGCTTAGTTGAGACTAGAGGCAATGAGCAGTTCTTC. This translates into CASSLVETRGNEQFF. Drawing the rest from reference TRBV7-2 and TRBJ2-1, the complete variable domain is GAGVSQSPSNKVTEKGKDVELRCDPISGHTALYWYRQSLGQGLEFLIYFQGNSAPDKSGLPSDRFSAERTGGSVSTLTIQRTQQEDSAVYLCASSLVETRGNEQFFGPGTRLTVL.

This clone was picked up a small number of times. This rearrangement joins TRBV18 to TRBJ1-1, with D perhaps matching TRBD1 (6 bases). Germline values: CDR1 KGHSH, CDR2 LQKENI. This CDR3 is 16 amino acids long. V was clipped by 5 bases and J by 0 bases, with 16 bases between them. As DNA, the CDR3 is TGTGCCAGCTCAGTTACAGGGCCGTCCATGAACACTGAAGCTTTCTTT. This sequence encodes CASSVTGPSMNTEAFF.

This chain uses TRBV7-8 with TRBJ2-2, with D maybe TRBD2 (6 bases). The CDR3 has 15 amino acids. The germline CDR1 and CDR2 sequences are SGHVS and FQNEAQ. Trimming shortened V by 5 bases and J by 4 bases, and 14 bases separated the two germline ends. The CDR3 DNA follows: TGTGCCAGCAGCACGTCTAGCGTGATCACCGGGGAGCTGTTTTTT. Translation: CASSTSSVITGELFF.

The chain combines TRBV5-1 with TRBJ1-2; TRBD1 agrees at 7 bases. The germline gives CDR1 SGHRS, CDR2 YFSETQ. This CDR3 is 15 amino acids long. Germline trimming cut 0 bases from V and 1 base from J; bases unmatched to any gene: 3. The CDR3, as DNA: TGCGCCAGCAGCTTGGAGACAGGGTTTAACTATGGCTACACCTTC. Its protein is CASSLETGFNYGYTF.

Here the CDR3 reads CASSLGQLNQPQHF. DNA of the CDR3: TGTGCCAGCAGCTTGGGACAGCTCAATCAGCCCCAGCATTTT. The chain has TRBV5-6 and TRBJ1-5, with TRBD1 as a possible D gene (5 bases). This CDR3 contains 14 residues. Germline lookup yields CDR1 SGHDT and CDR2 YYEEEE. Trimming shortened V by 0 bases and J by 3 bases, and 7 bases separated the two germline ends. The full variable domain, rest sourced from reference TRBV5-6 and TRBJ1-5, is DAGVTQSPTHLIKTRGQQVTLRCSPKSGHDTVSWYQQALGQGPQFIFQYYEEEERQRGNFPDRFSGHQFPNYSSELNVNALLLGDSALYLCASSLGQLNQPQHFGDGTRLSIL.

V usage is TRBV30 and J usage is TRBJ2-3, with D possibly matching TRBD2 (6 bases). Between the trimmed V and J ends, which lost 8 bases and 1 base, there was a span of 13 bases. This CDR3 spans 13 amino acids. Germline V lookup: CDR1 GTSNPN, CDR2 SVGIG (reference sequence). The CDR3, as DNA: TGTGCCACACAGCGGGCGGGCACAGATACGCAGTATTTT. This gives the protein CATQRAGTDTQYF. Variable domain in full (rest from reference TRBV30 and TRBJ2-3): SQTIHQWPATLVQPVGSPLSLECTVEGTSNPNLYWYRQAAGRGLQLLFYSVGIGQISSEVPQNLSASRPQDRQFILSSKKLLLSDSGFYLCATQRAGTDTQYFGPGTRLTVL.

The chain joins TRBV4-1 to TRBJ1-6; 7 bases are shared with TRBD1. This CDR3 spans 16 amino acids. Germline V gene lookup returns CDR1 MGHRA and CDR2 YSYEKL. The V and J ends lost 3 bases and 5 bases, in that order; junction bases with no gene match: 7. CDR3 sequence: CASSHSPGTDNSPLHF. DNA for the CDR3: TGCGCCAGCAGCCATTCCCCCGGGACAGATAATTCACCCCTCCACTTT.

The rearrangement links TRBV7-9 to TRBJ2-5; D is perhaps TRBD1 (5 bases). The germline V and J ends were trimmed by 5 bases and 1 base, with 8 bases remaining between them. Germline V gene sequence: CDR1 SEHNR, CDR2 FQNEAQ (reference sequence). CDR3 size: 13 residues. The CDR3 loop is CASSRTPQETQYF. The CDR3 DNA reads as TGTGCCAGCAGCCGGACACCCCAAGAGACCCAGTACTTC. The variable domain in full, with the rest retrieved from reference TRBV7-9 and TRBJ2-5, is DTGVSQNPRHKITKRGQNVTFRCDPISEHNRLYWYRQTLGQGPEFLTYFQNEAQLEKSRLLSDRFSAERPKGSFSTLEIQRTEQGDSAMYLCASSRTPQETQYFGPGTRLLVL.

V gene TRBV10-3 combines with J gene TRBJ2-1, with D possibly being TRBD2 (6 bases). Trimming stripped 5 bases from V and 6 bases from J, with 11 bases between. The CDR3 consists of 13 residues. The germline CDR1 and CDR2 sequences are ENHRY and SYGVKD. CDR3: CAISSGGRNEQFF. The CDR3, as DNA: TGTGCCATCAGTTCCGGGGGACGCAATGAGCAGTTCTTC.

The J gene is TRBJ2-7, the V gene TRBV5-1; TRBD1 matches 9 bases. The V segment lost 3 bases and the J segment 1 base; nucleotides outside the gene matches: 5. Germline V lookup: CDR1 SGHRS, CDR2 YFSETQ. CDR3 size: 15 residues. CDR3 sequence reads: CASSSTGTGSYEQYF. CDR3 bases: TGCGCCAGCAGCTCCACCGGGACAGGGTCCTACGAGCAGTACTTC.

The chain employs TRBV24-1 and TRBJ2-7; 9 bases map to TRBD2. The V gene's germline CDR1 is KGHDR and CDR2 SFDVKD. J lost 2 bases, V lost 2 bases, and 3 bases had no gene match. This CDR3 comprises 15 residues. CDR3 amino acids: CATSDSRGRAYEQYF. As DNA, the CDR3 is TGTGCCACCAGTGATTCGCGCGGGAGGGCCTACGAGCAGTACTTC.

The chain joins TRBV6-2 or TRBV6-3 to TRBJ1-5, with TRBD1 matching 8 bases. Germline assignment: CDR1 MNHEY and CDR2 SVGEGT. The CDR3 extends over 16 amino acids. Trimming took 4 bases from V and 0 from J; bases not matched to a gene: 5. CDR3 sequence reads: CASSFRQGSSNQPQHF. The DNA for the CDR3 is TGTGCCAGCAGTTTTCGACAGGGGTCTAGCAATCAGCCCCAGCATTTT.

The chain recombines TRBV11-2 with TRBJ2-7; 7 bases are shared with TRBD2. The CDR3 has 14 residues. From germline, CDR1 is SGHAT and CDR2 FQNNGV. Losses at the gene ends were 2 bases for V and 3 bases for J; bases not matched to a gene: 4. Here the CDR3 reads CASSLSGGDYEQYF. In DNA, the CDR3 is TGTGCCAGCAGCTTATCGGGGGGAGACTACGAGCAGTACTTC.

The genes are TRBV7-6 and TRBJ1-5, with D perhaps matching TRBD1 (6 bases). The germline V gene has CDR1 SGHVS and CDR2 FNYEAQ. There are 17 residues in the CDR3. The V end was cut by 1 base, the J end by 0 bases, with 13 bases between. CDR3 nucleotide sequence: TGTGCCAGCAGCTTAGTGAGTGGGACAAATAGCAATCAGCCCCAGCATTTT. This sequence encodes CASSLVSGTNSNQPQHF.

V and J are TRBV18 and TRBJ2-3, with a tentative D call TRBD1 (5 bases). Trimming removed 2 bases from V and 5 bases from J, with 11 bases in between. The CDR3 is 14 amino acids. Germline CDR1 is KGHSH and CDR2 is LQKENI. CDR3 in DNA: TGTGCCAGCTCACCATTCCCTAGGGGAGATACGCAGTATTTT. This translates into CASSPFPRGDTQYF.

This chain joins TRBV5-1 and TRBJ2-1; 9 bases align to TRBD1. This CDR3 is built from 16 residues. CDR1 SGHRS and CDR2 YFSETQ come from the germline V gene. The J segment lost 5 bases and the V segment lost 0 bases, leaving 6 bases of the junction unmatched. The CDR3 here is CASSLAGQGRNNEQFF. The CDR3, as DNA: TGCGCCAGCAGCTTGGCCGGACAGGGGAGAAACAATGAGCAGTTCTTC.